A selection of T cell receptor beta chains follows, all from one sample in a study of molecular identifiers for immune sequencing clone quantification. TCRdb recomputed calls from the PCR reads with MiXCR, one row per CDR3 protein. Among around 480,000 distinct CDR3 sequences listed, around 25% were seen once. Sequenced input: naive CD8+ T cells from blood, with Jurkat cell RNA spiked in. These receptor sequences come from a human donor in good health. Some libraries in this study had Jurkat cell RNA spiked in. Both conserved end residues are part of each CDR3. A D gene is named only where the DNA matches it firmly. The size entry is marked missing in some rows and otherwise reads once, few, many or a size class.

V gene	clone size	D gene	J gene	CDR3 protein	CDR3 DNA
TRBV10-1	.	.	TRBJ2-3	CASSESLDYEGADTQYF	TGCGCCAGCAGTGAGTCGTTGGACTACGAAGGGGCAGATACGCAGTATTTT
TRBV7-9	.	TRBD1	TRBJ2-5	CASSEVPSWDRGGTQYF	TGTGCCAGCAGCGAAGTCCCTTCGTGGGACAGGGGGGGGACCCAGTACTTC
TRBV20-1	few	.	TRBJ2-2	CSARDYSYGENTGELFF	TGCAGTGCTAGAGATTATAGTTACGGGGAGAACACCGGGGAGCTGTTTTTT
TRBV9	.	.	TRBJ2-7	CASSVSAWGAYEQYF	TGTGCCAGCAGCGTATCCGCGTGGGGCGCCTACGAGCAGTACTTC
TRBV11-2	.	TRBD1	TRBJ1-5	CASSLGTGRRNQPQHF	TGTGCCAGCAGCTTAGGGACAGGGAGACGCAATCAGCCCCAGCATTTT
TRBV6-2/TRBV6-3	.	TRBD1	TRBJ2-1	CASSYNPTGDRAYNEQFF	TGTGCCAGCAGTTACAATCCCACCGGAGACAGGGCTTACAATGAGCAGTTCTTC
TRBV5-6	.	TRBD2	TRBJ2-3	CASSLALAGALDTDTQYF	TGTGCCAGCAGCTTGGCGCTAGCGGGGGCTCTGGACACAGATACGCAGTATTTT
TRBV7-9	few	TRBD1	TRBJ2-3	CASSATTGITDTQYF	TGTGCCAGCAGCGCTACGACAGGGATCACGGATACGCAGTATTTT
TRBV20-1	many	.	TRBJ2-7	CSAMIGYEQYF	TGCAGTGCTATGATTGGGTACGAGCAGTACTTC
TRBV20-1	few	TRBD1	TRBJ2-7	CSASSSDRYYEQYF	TGCAGTGCTAGTTCCTCGGACAGGTACTACGAGCAGTACTTC
TRBV7-2	.	.	TRBJ2-1	CASSLRKGSYNEQFF	TGTGCCAGCAGCTTGAGGAAAGGGTCCTACAATGAGCAGTTCTTC
TRBV27	.	TRBD1	TRBJ2-7	CASSLYRGQYEQYF	TGTGCCAGCAGTTTGTACAGGGGGCAATACGAGCAGTACTTC
TRBV19	few	TRBD1	TRBJ1-5	CASTIGTGGVQPQHF	TGTGCCAGTACCATAGGGACAGGGGGTGTTCAGCCCCAGCATTTT
TRBV12-3/TRBV12-4	.	.	TRBJ2-7	CASSFRGSGNEQYF	TGTGCCAGCAGTTTTAGGGGGTCCGGAAACGAGCAGTACTTC
TRBV18	few	TRBD2	TRBJ2-3	CASSPYRTSGSTDTQYF	TGTGCCAGCTCACCCTACCGAACTAGCGGGAGCACAGATACGCAGTATTTT
TRBV11-2	.	.	TRBJ2-5	CASSSSNTQYF	TGTGCCAGCAGCTCCTCTAATACCCAGTACTTC
TRBV3-1	.	TRBD2	TRBJ2-5	CASSQPGTNQETQYF	TGTGCCAGCAGCCAACCCGGGACTAACCAAGAGACCCAGTACTTC
TRBV7-6	.	.	TRBJ1-4	CASSFSGPNEKLFF	TGTGCCAGCAGCTTTTCGGGGCCGAATGAAAAACTGTTTTTT
TRBV6-5	many	.	TRBJ2-3	CASKEGVTTDTQYF	TGTGCCAGCAAGGAGGGGGTCACCACAGATACGCAGTATTTT
TRBV27	.	.	TRBJ2-1	CASSLSGEVDEQFF	TGTGCCAGCAGTTTAAGTGGGGAGGTGGATGAGCAGTTCTTC
TRBV4-1	many	TRBD2	TRBJ2-7	CASSQDLAGVPGQYF	TGCGCCAGCAGCCAAGATCTAGCGGGGGTGCCAGGGCAGTACTTC
TRBV29-1	many	.	TRBJ1-1	CSVVGSNTEAFF	TGCAGCGTTGTCGGTAGTAACACTGAAGCTTTCTTT
TRBV20-1	many	.	TRBJ2-7	CSGRQISDSSYEQYF	TGCAGCGGACGCCAGATCAGCGATAGCTCCTACGAGCAGTACTTC
TRBV19	.	.	TRBJ2-3	CASSSIGFTDTQYF	TGTGCCAGTAGTAGTATCGGATTCACAGATACGCAGTATTTT
TRBV24-1	many	.	TRBJ2-1	CATSDNAGPYNEQFF	TGTGCCACCAGTGATAACGCTGGTCCGTACAATGAGCAGTTCTTC
TRBV30	.	TRBD2	TRBJ2-1	CAWSGGGSYNEQFF	TGTGCCTGGAGCGGCGGGGGTTCCTACAATGAGCAGTTCTTC
TRBV5-1	few	TRBD1	TRBJ2-7	CASSTVDRAGEQYF	TGCGCCAGCAGCACAGTCGACAGGGCAGGGGAGCAGTACTTC
TRBV4-1	many	TRBD1	TRBJ2-7	CASRETGGREQYF	TGCGCCAGCAGAGAGACAGGGGGCCGCGAGCAGTACTTC
TRBV21-1	many	.	TRBJ1-5	CASRAGQSSNQPQHF	TGTGCCAGCAGGGCCGGACAGAGTAGCAATCAGCCCCAGCATTTT
TRBV30	.	.	TRBJ2-3	CAWSVGALYTDMQYF	TGTGCCTGGAGTGTGGGGGCCCTTTACACAGATATGCAGTATTTT
TRBV28	many	.	TRBJ2-7	CASSQDLYEQYF	TGTGCCAGCAGCCAAGACTTGTACGAGCAGTACTTC
TRBV7-2	few	TRBD2	TRBJ2-5	CASSENWAGVLETQYF	TGTGCCAGCAGCGAAAATTGGGCGGGGGTTCTAGAGACCCAGTACTTC
TRBV9	.	TRBD2	TRBJ2-3	CASSVVTSGSLKTQYF	TGTGCCAGCAGCGTAGTAACTAGCGGGAGTCTCAAAACGCAGTATTTT
TRBV11-2	many	.	TRBJ2-1	CASSLGSGYEQFF	TGTGCCAGCAGCTTAGGATCTGGGTATGAGCAGTTCTTC
TRBV28	many	TRBD1	TRBJ1-2	CASSFAGTGYYGYTF	TGTGCCAGCAGTTTCGCCGGGACAGGGTACTATGGCTACACCTTC
TRBV6-2/TRBV6-3	few	TRBD2	TRBJ2-7	CASSYLSGLEISYEQYF	TGTGCCAGCAGTTACTTATCGGGACTAGAAATTTCCTACGAGCAGTACTTC
TRBV4-3	.	.	TRBJ2-7	CASSQERGLASWEQYF	TGCGCCAGCAGCCAAGAACGCGGTTTAGCGTCGTGGGAGCAGTACTTC
TRBV20-1	.	.	TRBJ1-1	CSARASMTRIEAFF	TGCAGTGCTAGAGCTTCAATGACCAGGATTGAAGCTTTCTTT
TRBV27	.	TRBD1	TRBJ2-1	CASSSGTGGFHEQFF	TGTGCCAGCAGCTCGGGGACAGGGGGCTTCCATGAGCAGTTCTTC
TRBV2	.	.	TRBJ1-1	CASSDGQPFEAFF	TGTGCCAGCAGTGACGGACAGCCGTTTGAAGCTTTCTTT
TRBV14	few	.	TRBJ2-5	CASSQDWGEETQYF	TGTGCCAGCAGCCAAGATTGGGGGGAAGAGACCCAGTACTTC
TRBV2	.	TRBD1	TRBJ2-7	CASSASQGRPVAQYF	TGTGCCAGCAGTGCCTCACAGGGGCGCCCGGTCGCGCAGTACTTC
TRBV28	.	.	TRBJ2-1	CASSLWAQGHSSQNYNEQFF	TGTGCCAGCAGTTTATGGGCCCAGGGACACTCCTCACAAAACTACAATGAGCAGTTCTTC
TRBV20-1	.	.	TRBJ1-5	CSARDPQEGNQPQHF	TGCAGTGCTAGAGATCCGCAGGAGGGCAATCAGCCCCAGCATTTT
TRBV2	many	.	TRBJ2-3	CASKGFGDTQYF	TGTGCCAGCAAGGGGTTTGGAGATACGCAGTATTTT
TRBV9	.	.	TRBJ1-1	CASSAPGTGNTEAFF	TGTGCCAGCAGCGCCCCAGGGACGGGGAACACTGAAGCCTTCTTT
TRBV6-2/TRBV6-3	many	TRBD1	TRBJ1-2	CASSSGQIYGYTF	TGTGCCAGCAGTTCGGGACAGATCTATGGCTACACCTTC
TRBV12-3/TRBV12-4	few	TRBD2	TRBJ2-5	CASSPGLAGRETQYF	TGTGCCAGCAGTCCCGGACTAGCGGGTAGAGAGACCCAGTACTTC
TRBV30	many	.	TRBJ2-3	CAWSRDTQYF	TGTGCCTGGAGTCGTGATACGCAGTATTTT
TRBV24-1	few	.	TRBJ1-2	CATSLGAQSYGYTF	TGTGCCACCAGCCTCGGGGCGCAGAGCTATGGCTACACCTTC
TRBV28	.	.	TRBJ1-6	CASSPSSSYNSPLHF	TGTGCCAGCAGTCCCTCTAGCTCCTATAATTCACCCCTCCACTTT
TRBV20-1	few	.	TRBJ2-1	CSAGDSGSSYNEQFF	TGCAGTGCTGGAGATAGCGGTAGCTCCTACAATGAGCAGTTCTTC
TRBV28	many	.	TRBJ2-7	CAIQGGRDGFWYEQYF	TGTGCCATTCAGGGTGGTCGGGATGGGTTTTGGTACGAGCAGTACTTC
TRBV2	.	.	TRBJ2-7	CASSDFGAGVPYEQYF	TGTGCCAGCAGTGATTTTGGGGCAGGAGTTCCCTACGAGCAGTACTTC